The sequence of this TCR beta chain was determined in a study of blood T cell repertoires in COVID-19. At the level of the study: Acute and convalescent COVID-19 samples came from the United States, Italy and Spain. PBMCs, B-cell-depleted T cells, or T cells were the source of the cDNA or gDNA that made up the material.

Germline CDR1 reads PRHDT; CDR2 reads FYEKMQ (reference sequence). Trimming cost V 0 bases and J 6 bases, with 10 bases left between them. The CDR3 is made up of 14 amino acids. Authors' methods: The authors estimated nucleated cell counts from reference gene primer amplification. Using immunoSEQ multiplex PCR, the repertoire was profiled, and TCRdb retains in-frame clones only, with some absent. V, J and clone size are taken as reported in that table, and D and trimming were inferred from the DNA itself. Among 150,000 to 200,000 clones, 80% to 90% were seen once, and the ten largest hold 1.5% to 2%.

This receptor was identified in a man younger than 30 who had recovered from COVID-19. The sample comprised peripheral blood. The chain employs TRBV13 and TRBJ2-3, with D possibly matching TRBD1 (5 bases). The CDR3 sequence: CASSLGSGSDTQYF. The CDR3 DNA reads TGTGCCAGCAGCTTAGGGTCAGGGTCGGATACGCAGTATTTT.